This T cell receptor (beta chain) was observed in a study of Ad26.COV2.S vaccination and SARS-CoV-2 variants. About the research overall: Participants got Ad26.COV2.S intramuscularly, once or twice 56 days apart. Overall study results and limits: Among vaccine recipients, spike-specific TCR breadth exceeded that of placebo recipients. Non-spike TCR breadth did not differ much between vaccine and placebo recipients.

V shed 2 bases and J shed 6 bases, with 9 bases lying between them. The CDR3 runs to 13 residues. CDR1 and CDR2 (germline): MNHEY, SVGAGI. Of note for this clone: Its matching antigen is unknown.

Treatment meaning: 15 to 20 received Ad26.COV2.S at low or high dose, single or two shots; about 5 received placebo; per-sample allocation not given. Day 63 after the first injection of vaccine or placebo was the sampling time. Vaccine was an Ad26 vector expressing Wuhan-strain SARS-CoV-2 spike. The assay was immunoSEQ multiplex PCR, and TCRdb's table has in-frame clones only and misses some. The sample includes around 450,000 clones, 89% of them seen just once. The receptor comes from a person between 18 and 65 years old who received the Ad26.COV2.S COVID-19 vaccine or a placebo. The chain employs TRBV6-5 and TRBJ2-3; D is uncertain. The input for sequencing was peripheral blood, taken in a trial of Ad26.COV2.S vaccine versus placebo. For the CDR3, the DNA is TGTGCCAGCAGTTACGTCTCCTGGGATACGCAGTATTTT. As protein: CASSYVSWDTQYF.